What follows are 20 T cell receptor beta chains derived from one specimen sequenced in a study of T cells in localized non-small cell lung cancer. The data were produced by immunoSEQ multiplex PCR, yet TCRdb's version contains in-frame clones alone and is incomplete. Here the sample spans about 33,000 clones, under 90% being singletons. Sequencing used peripheral blood, obtained before any cancer treatment. The receptors were gathered from a man aged 40-75 years with stage I lung adenocarcinoma.

CDR3 residues: CASSPGVRDYTEAFF. CDR3 sequence (DNA): TGTGCCAGCAGCCCGGGCGTAAGGGACTACACTGAAGCTTTCTTT. The gene calls are TRBV7-6 and TRBJ1-1; maybe TRBD1 (5 bases). In germline, CDR1 is SGHVS, CDR2 FNYEAQ. The CDR3 loop spans 15 amino acids. Trimming took off 5 bases at V and 3 bases at J, with 16 bases between the two ends.

On this clone: This specimen includes other DNA sequences encoding the same CDR3. The chain recombines TRBV5-1 with TRBJ2-5, with D hard to call. The CDR3 has 12 amino acids. Germline CDR1 reads SGHRS; CDR2 reads YFSETQ. V shed 0 bases and J shed 1 base, with 1 base lying between them. The CDR3 spells CASSLAQETQYF. The CDR3, as DNA: TGCGCCAGCAGCTTGGCCCAAGAGACCCAGTACTTC.

The CDR3 DNA follows: TGTGCCAGTAGTGCCCAGGGTCGCCACGGTGAAAAACTGTTTTTT. This encodes CASSAQGRHGEKLFF. The V and J genes are TRBV19 and TRBJ1-4; possibly TRBD1 for D (5 bases). Germline CDR1 reads LNHDA; CDR2 reads SQIVND (reference sequence). The CDR3 totals 15 residues. Between the trimmed V and J ends, which lost 5 bases and 7 bases, there was a span of 17 bases.

The chain employs TRBV2 and TRBJ1-1; D is uncertain. Trimming cost V 4 bases and J 4 bases, with 13 bases left between them. The CDR3 is 14 residues long. The germline CDR1 and CDR2 sequences are SNHLY and FYNNEI. The CDR3 DNA is TGTGCCAGCAGTGTCCAGATGGTAAGCACTGAAGCTTTCTTT. The encoded protein is CASSVQMVSTEAFF.

This chain joins TRBV14 and TRBJ1-2, with D possibly being TRBD1 (5 bases). CDR1 is SGHDN and CDR2 is FVKESK in the germline V gene. The CDR3 length is 14 residues. Trimming pared 0 bases from V and 2 bases from J, leaving 7 bases between. The chain's CDR3 is CASSQEQANYGYTF. The CDR3 DNA follows: TGTGCCAGCAGCCAAGAACAGGCCAACTATGGCTACACCTTC.

V is TRBV6-1 and J is TRBJ1-1, with 11 bases aligning to TRBD1. The length of the CDR3 is 15 residues. The trim removed 5 bases at V and 3 bases at J, leaving 5 bases unmatched. The germline V gene encodes CDR1 MNHNS and CDR2 SASEGT. The CDR3 bases are TGTGCCAGCAGTACGCGGGACAGGGGGGACACTGAAGCTTTCTTT. Translated, it gives CASSTRDRGDTEAFF.

The V call is TRBV10-3, the J call TRBJ1-1; D is unresolved. The CDR3 contains 14 residues. The V end was cut by 2 bases, the J end by 7 bases, with 14 bases between. CDR1 and CDR2 (germline): ENHRY, SYGVKD. CDR3: CAISEGGGYGEAFF. CDR3 nucleotide sequence: TGTGCCATCAGTGAGGGCGGAGGGTACGGTGAAGCTTTCTTT.

Concerning this clone itself: The same CDR3 can be traced to other DNA sequences in this sample. The chain joins TRBV11-2 to TRBJ1-5; D possibly corresponds to TRBD1 (5 bases). CDR3 size: 13 residues. Between the trimmed V and J ends, which lost 3 bases and 3 bases, there was a span of 6 bases. Germline V gives CDR1 SGHAT, CDR2 FQNNGV. The CDR3 sequence: CASSLTDNQPQHF. The CDR3 DNA sequence: TGTGCCAGCAGCTTGACAGACAATCAGCCCCAGCATTTT.

This clone has a single count. The V and J genes are TRBV27 and TRBJ1-5; 7 bases line up with TRBD1. After removal of 6 bases from V and 5 bases from J, the junction contained 4 bases not matched to a gene. Germline V gives CDR1 MNHEY, CDR2 SMNVEV (reference sequence). This CDR3 has 13 amino acids. CDR3 in DNA: TGTGCCAGCAGGTTGGGACAGCATCAGCCCCAGCATTTT. Its translation is CASRLGQHQPQHF.

The rearrangement joins TRBV29-1 to TRBJ1-1; D remains ambiguous. V lost 7 bases and J 10 bases, leaving 13 bases between the germline ends. Germline V gene sequence: CDR1 SQVTM, CDR2 ANQGSEA. CDR3 size: 10 residues. The CDR3 region has the DNA TGCAGCGGCCGGTCGTCTCGAGCTTTCTTT. This gives the protein CSGRSSRAFF. The full variable domain, completed using reference TRBV29-1 and TRBJ1-1, is SAVISQKPSRDICQRGTSLTIQCQVDSQVTMMFWYRQQPGQSLTLIATANQGSEATYESGFVIDKFPISRPNLTFSTLTVSNMSPEDSSIYLCSGRSSRAFFGQGTRLTVV.

This chain connects TRBV19 to TRBJ1-6, with D possibly being TRBD1 (5 bases). The germline gives CDR1 LNHDA, CDR2 SQIVND (reference sequence). V lost 7 bases to trimming and J lost 4 bases, with 14 bases between them. This CDR3 region has 15 residues. CDR3 residues: CASKMTADYNSPLHF. CDR3 bases: TGTGCCAGTAAAATGACAGCCGATTATAATTCACCCCTCCACTTT.

The chain has TRBV27 and TRBJ2-4; the D gene is possibly TRBD1 (5 bases). Per germline, CDR1 MNHEY and CDR2 SMNVEV (reference sequence). Trimming removed 5 bases at V and 0 bases at J, with 8 bases between. The CDR3 sequence is 14 residues long. This chain's CDR3 is CASSRTQAKNIQYF. The CDR3 DNA reads as TGTGCCAGCAGTAGGACACAAGCCAAAAACATTCAGTACTTC.

The chain carries TRBV30 and TRBJ1-1; 8 nucleotides align to TRBD1. CDR1 and CDR2 from the germline V gene are GTSNPN and SVGIG (reference sequence). This CDR3 region has 15 residues. After removal of 1 base from V and 3 bases from J, the junction contained 7 bases not matched to a gene. CDR3 DNA sequence: TGTGCCTGGAGTGACCCGCGGACAGGGCACACTGAAGCTTTCTTT. Translation: CAWSDPRTGHTEAFF.

The chain couples TRBV30 to TRBJ1-2; TRBD1 matches 9 bases. The CDR3 has 14 amino acids. CDR1 GTSNPN and CDR2 SVGIG come from the germline V gene (reference sequence). Germline trimming cut 5 bases from V and 4 bases from J; bases unmatched to any gene: 8. The CDR3 loop reads CAWDHGDRAYGYTF. The CDR3 region has the DNA TGTGCCTGGGATCATGGGGACAGGGCCTATGGCTACACCTTC.

This sequence joins TRBV19 and TRBJ1-5, with TRBD1 matching over 7 bases. Trimming cost V 7 bases and J 6 bases; bases outside gene matches: 9. The germline V gene encodes CDR1 LNHDA and CDR2 SQIVND (reference sequence). The CDR3 extends over 14 amino acids. The CDR3 nucleotides read TGTGCCAGTAAAGGGGGCGGGCAGGTTCAGCCCCAGCATTTT. It translates to CASKGGGQVQPQHF.

The J gene is TRBJ2-1, the V gene TRBV10-3; the D is unclear. Germline V lookup: CDR1 ENHRY, CDR2 SYGVKD. V lost 4 bases and J lost 8, with 9 bases in between. This CDR3 is built from 12 residues. CDR3 amino acids: CAISGTDYEQFF. DNA of the CDR3: TGTGCCATCAGTGGAACGGATTATGAGCAGTTCTTC.

The chain recombines TRBV27 with TRBJ1-4, with 8 bases aligning to TRBD1. Germline V gives CDR1 MNHEY, CDR2 SMNVEV (reference sequence). The CDR3 has 17 residues. With V trimmed by 5 bases and J by 0 bases, 8 bases remained unmatched. CDR3 sequence (DNA): TGTGCCAGCAGTCCTGACAGGGGAGGGTCAACTAATGAAAAACTGTTTTTT. This encodes CASSPDRGGSTNEKLFF. Supplemented by reference TRBV27 and TRBJ1-4, the full variable domain reads EAQVTQNPRYLITVTGKKLTVTCSQNMNHEYMSWYRQDPGLGLRQIYYSMNVEVTDKGDVPEGYKVSRKEKRNFPLILESPSPNQTSLYFCASSPDRGGSTNEKLFFGSGTQLSVL.

This clone appeared a single time. The gene calls are TRBV7-2 and TRBJ2-3, with 9 bases lining up with TRBD2. V was pared by 5 bases and J by 1 base, with 10 bases of the junction left unmatched. CDR1 and CDR2 from the germline V gene are SGHTA and FQGNSA. The CDR3 is 17 residues long. The CDR3 DNA reads as TGTGCCAGCAGCCACCGTGGCGGGGGGGCCGGCACAGATACGCAGTATTTT. Its protein is CASSHRGGGAGTDTQYF.

The rearrangement links TRBV5-1 to TRBJ1-1, with 7 nucleotides matching TRBD1. Trimming cost V 4 bases and J 5 bases; bases outside gene matches: 8. CDR1 SGHRS and CDR2 YFSETQ come from the germline V gene. The CDR3 is made up of 14 amino acids. CDR3 coding DNA: TGCGCCAGCAGCCCAGGGGACAGATCAACTGAAGCTTTCTTT. This translates into CASSPGDRSTEAFF.

This chain joins TRBV13 and TRBJ1-1; 10 bases are a match to TRBD1. V trimming: 5 bases; J trimming: 1 base; junction bases outside the gene matches: 4. CDR3 length: 15 residues. Germline CDR1 and CDR2: PRHDT and FYEKMQ (reference sequence). The CDR3 coding sequence is TGTGCCAGCAGCGTGACAGGGGGCGGGAACACTGAAGCTTTCTTT. This codes for CASSVTGGGNTEAFF.